This T cell receptor (beta chain) emerged from a study of naive and memory T cell subsets. The CDR3 sequence is 12 residues long. V lost 6 bases, J lost 5 bases, and 5 bases lay in between. CDR1 and CDR2 (germline): MDHEN, SYDVKM. This clonotype was recorded many times. TCR cDNA received a 3' ligated oligonucleotide that carried a UMI. Ligated cDNA underwent four rounds of PCR with nested alpha and beta constant region primers and SP2. MiXCR was run by TCRdb on the 5' RACE reads, yielding one entry per CDR3 protein. Of 55,000 to 70,000 distinct CDR3 sequences listed, about 7.1% are singletons. This chain connects TRBV28 to TRBJ2-6; D unclear. The origin of this receptor is a female donor in good health. As DNA, the CDR3 is TGTGCCAGCAGCGCCTGGGCCAACGTCCTGACTTTC. This gives the protein CASSAWANVLTF.